One sample yielded the 2 T cell receptor beta chains listed below, sequenced in a study of Graves' ophthalmopathy and Graves' hyperthyroidism. Amplification of TCR beta CDR3 regions used RNA transcripts. After a first-round RT-PCR with HTBI primers, a second-round multiplex PCR was run. TCRdb fed the multiplex PCR reads into MiXCR, producing one record per CDR3 protein. The table shows hundreds of thousands of distinct CDR3 sequences, with 40% occurring only once. The sample taken for sequencing was peripheral blood. All receptors derive from an adult man with Graves' ophthalmopathy.

The sample holds a few counts of this clonotype. The CDR3 protein is CASSRGQLAEAFF. CDR3 nucleotide sequence: TGTGCCAGCAGCCGGGGACAGTTGGCTGAAGCTTTCTTT. The V call is TRBV28, the J call TRBJ1-1; 7 bases match TRBD1. The J segment lost 6 bases and the V segment lost 6 bases, leaving 7 bases of the junction unmatched. Germline values: CDR1 MDHEN, CDR2 SYDVKM. There are 13 residues in the CDR3.

This clonotype was detected a few times. The junction shows a germline mismatch at one end, possibly a read error. The V and J genes are TRBV25-1 and TRBJ2-2; tentative D call: TRBD1 (5 bases). CDR1 and CDR2 (germline): MGHDK, SYGVNS. The CDR3 spans 15 residues. CDR3 residues: CASSQGVSPAGELFF. CDR3 sequence (DNA): TGCGCCAGCAGCCAAGGGGTCTCCCCTGCCGGGGAGCTGTTTTTT.